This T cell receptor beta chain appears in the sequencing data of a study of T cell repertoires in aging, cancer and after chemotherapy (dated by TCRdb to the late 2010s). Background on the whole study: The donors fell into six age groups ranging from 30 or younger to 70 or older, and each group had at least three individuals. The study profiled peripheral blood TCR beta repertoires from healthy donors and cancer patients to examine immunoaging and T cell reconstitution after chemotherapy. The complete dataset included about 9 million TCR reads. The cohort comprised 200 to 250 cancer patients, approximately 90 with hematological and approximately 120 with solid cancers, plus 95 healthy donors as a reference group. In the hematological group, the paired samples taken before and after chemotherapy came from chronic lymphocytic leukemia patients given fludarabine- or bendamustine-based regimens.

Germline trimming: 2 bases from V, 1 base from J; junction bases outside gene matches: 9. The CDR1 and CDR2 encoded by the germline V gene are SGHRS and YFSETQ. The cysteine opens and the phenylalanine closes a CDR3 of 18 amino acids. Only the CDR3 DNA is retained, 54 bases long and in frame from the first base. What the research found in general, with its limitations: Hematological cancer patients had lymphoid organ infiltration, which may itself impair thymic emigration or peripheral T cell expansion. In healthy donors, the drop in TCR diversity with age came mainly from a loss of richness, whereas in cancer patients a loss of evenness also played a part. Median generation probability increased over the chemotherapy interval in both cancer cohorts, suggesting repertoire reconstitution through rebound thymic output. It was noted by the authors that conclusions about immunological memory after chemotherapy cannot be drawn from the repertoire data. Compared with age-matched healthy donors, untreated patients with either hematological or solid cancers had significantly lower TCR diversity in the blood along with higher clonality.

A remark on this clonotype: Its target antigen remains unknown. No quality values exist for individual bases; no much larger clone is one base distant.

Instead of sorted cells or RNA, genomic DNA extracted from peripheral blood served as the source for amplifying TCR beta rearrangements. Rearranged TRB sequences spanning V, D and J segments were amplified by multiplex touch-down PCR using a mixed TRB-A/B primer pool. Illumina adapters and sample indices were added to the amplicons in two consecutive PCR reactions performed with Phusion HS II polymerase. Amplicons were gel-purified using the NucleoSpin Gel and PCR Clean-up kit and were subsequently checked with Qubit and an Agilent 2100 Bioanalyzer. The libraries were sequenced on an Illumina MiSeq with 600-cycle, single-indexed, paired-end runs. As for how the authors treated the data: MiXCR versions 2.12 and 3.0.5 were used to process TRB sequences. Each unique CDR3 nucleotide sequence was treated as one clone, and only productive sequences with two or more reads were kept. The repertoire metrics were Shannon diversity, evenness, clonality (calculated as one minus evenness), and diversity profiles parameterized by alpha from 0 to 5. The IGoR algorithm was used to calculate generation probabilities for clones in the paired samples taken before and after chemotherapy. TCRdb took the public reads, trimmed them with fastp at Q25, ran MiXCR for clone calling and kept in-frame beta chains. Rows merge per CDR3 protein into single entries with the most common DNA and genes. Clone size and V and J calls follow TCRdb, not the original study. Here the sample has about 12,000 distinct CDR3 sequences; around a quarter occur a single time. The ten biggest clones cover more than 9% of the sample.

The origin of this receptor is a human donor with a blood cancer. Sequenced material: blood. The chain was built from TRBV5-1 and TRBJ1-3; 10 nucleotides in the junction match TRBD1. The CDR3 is CASSFSSGQGGSGNTIYF. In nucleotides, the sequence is TGCGCCAGCAGCTTCTCTTCCGGACAGGGGGGATCTGGAAACACCATATATTTT.